This T cell receptor (beta chain) was recorded in a study of T-cell reconstitution after alpha-beta-depleted transplantation in children. Unique molecular identifiers were incorporated when the TCRbeta library was constructed. Via MiXCR, TCRdb re-called the PCR reads, giving one row per CDR3 protein. The sample contains 500,000 to 650,000 distinct CDR3 sequences, about 10% of which appear only once. The germline gives CDR1 SSHAT, CDR2 FNYEAQ (reference sequence). The V gene lost 1 base and the J gene lost 4 bases, with 16 bases spanning the gap. This CDR3 region has 17 residues. Regarding this clonotype: Its antigen is unknown.

Study findings and constraints: High day-60 TCRbeta diversity in some patients came from surviving recipient T cells and thymic progenitors.

This TCR derives from a female patient aged 2-9 years who had a stem cell transplant for aplastic anemia, so the T cells may come from the graft donor. Source: PBMCs, mostly from graft donor cells, taken 180 days after TCRalphabeta/CD19-depleted stem cell transplant. The gene calls are TRBV7-7 and TRBJ2-2, with TRBD2 as a possible D gene (6 bases). CDR3 protein: CASSLEVAAGGTGELFF. The CDR3 DNA sequence: TGTGCCAGCAGCTTAGAAGTAGCGGCCGGCGGCACCGGGGAGCTGTTTTTT.